What follows is one T cell receptor (beta chain) and its context. The data stem from a study of TIL therapy for anti-PD-1-resistant metastatic lung cancer. CDR1 is MNHEY and CDR2 is SMNVEV in the germline V gene (reference sequence). CDR3 length: 16 amino acids. V dropped 4 bases and J dropped 0 bases, with 14 bases sitting between them. Time point defined: pre-treatment sample, taken before nivolumab and TIL therapy. Sequencing used immunoSEQ v3. The repertoire was sequenced with immunoSEQ multiplex PCR; TCRdb's copy has only in-frame clones and lacks some. This sample has under 70,000 clones, with over 75% found just once.

The sequence was obtained from a person between 25 and 79 years old with non-small cell lung cancer. This specimen consisted of blood, obtained at baseline. The genes are TRBV27 and TRBJ2-3; D gene unclear. CDR3 residues: CASSSPGSPSTDTQYF. CDR3 nucleotide sequence: TGTGCCAGCAGTTCCCCCGGGTCCCCTAGCACAGATACGCAGTATTTT.